This TCR beta chain was sequenced in a study of blood T cell repertoires in COVID-19. In the case of this clone: A read error may account for a junction end that differs from germline.

The data were produced by immunoSEQ multiplex PCR, yet TCRdb's version contains in-frame clones alone and is incomplete. Among roughly 570,000 clones listed, about 89% were seen once. The length of the CDR3 is 12 residues. Germline loops: CDR1 SNHLY, CDR2 FYNNEI. V usage is TRBV2 and J usage is TRBJ2-7, with 10 bases aligning to TRBD1. Sequencing was performed on peripheral blood. The clonotype comes from a woman between 50 and 59 years old with COVID-19, enrolled during active disease. CDR3 sequence reads: CAGSGTGVEQYF. In DNA, the CDR3 is TGTGCCGGCAGTGGGACAGGGGTCGAGCAGTACTTC. The variable domain in full, with the rest retrieved from reference TRBV2 and TRBJ2-7, is EPEVTQTPSHQVTQMGQEVILRCVPISNHLYFYWYRQILGQKVEFLVSFYNNEISEKSEIFDDQFSVERPDGSNFTLKIRSTKLEDSAMYFCAGSGTGVEQYFGPGTRLTVT.